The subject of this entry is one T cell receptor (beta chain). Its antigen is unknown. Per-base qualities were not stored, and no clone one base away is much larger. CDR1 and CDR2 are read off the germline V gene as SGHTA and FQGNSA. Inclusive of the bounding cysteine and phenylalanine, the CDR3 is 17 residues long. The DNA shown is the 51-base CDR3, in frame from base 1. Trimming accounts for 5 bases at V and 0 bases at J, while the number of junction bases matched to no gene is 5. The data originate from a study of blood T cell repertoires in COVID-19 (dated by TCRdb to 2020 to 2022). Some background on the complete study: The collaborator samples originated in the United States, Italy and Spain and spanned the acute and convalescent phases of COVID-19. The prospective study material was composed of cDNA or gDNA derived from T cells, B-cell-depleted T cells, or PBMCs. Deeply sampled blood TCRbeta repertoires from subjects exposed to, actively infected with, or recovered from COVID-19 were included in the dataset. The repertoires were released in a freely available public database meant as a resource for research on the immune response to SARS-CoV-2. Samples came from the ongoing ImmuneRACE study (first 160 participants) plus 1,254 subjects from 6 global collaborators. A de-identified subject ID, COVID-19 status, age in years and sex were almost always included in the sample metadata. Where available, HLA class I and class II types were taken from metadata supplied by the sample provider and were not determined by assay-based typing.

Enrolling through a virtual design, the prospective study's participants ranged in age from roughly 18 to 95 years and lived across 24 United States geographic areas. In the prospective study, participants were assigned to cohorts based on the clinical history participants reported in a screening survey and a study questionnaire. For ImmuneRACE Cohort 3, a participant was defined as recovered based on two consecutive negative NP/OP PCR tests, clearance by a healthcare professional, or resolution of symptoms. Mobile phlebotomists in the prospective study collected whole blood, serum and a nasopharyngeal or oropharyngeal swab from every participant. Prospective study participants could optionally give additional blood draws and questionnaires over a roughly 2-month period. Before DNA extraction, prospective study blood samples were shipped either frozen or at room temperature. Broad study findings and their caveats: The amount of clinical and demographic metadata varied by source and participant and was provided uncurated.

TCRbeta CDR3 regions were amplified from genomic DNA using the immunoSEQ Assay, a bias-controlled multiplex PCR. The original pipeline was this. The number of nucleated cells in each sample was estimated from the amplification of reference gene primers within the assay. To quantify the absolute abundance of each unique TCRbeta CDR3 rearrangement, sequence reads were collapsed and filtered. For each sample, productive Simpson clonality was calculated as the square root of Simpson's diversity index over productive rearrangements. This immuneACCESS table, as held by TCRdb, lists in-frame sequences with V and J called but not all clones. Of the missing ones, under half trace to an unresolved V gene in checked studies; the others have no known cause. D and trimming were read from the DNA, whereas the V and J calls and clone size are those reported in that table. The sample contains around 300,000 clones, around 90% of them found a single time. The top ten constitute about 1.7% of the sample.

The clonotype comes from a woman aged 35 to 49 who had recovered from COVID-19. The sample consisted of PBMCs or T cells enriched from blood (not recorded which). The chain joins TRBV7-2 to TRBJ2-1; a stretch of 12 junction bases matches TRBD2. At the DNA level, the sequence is TGTGCCAGCAGCCTAAGACTAGCGGGAGCCTCCTACAATGAGCAGTTCTTC. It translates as CASSLRLAGASYNEQFF. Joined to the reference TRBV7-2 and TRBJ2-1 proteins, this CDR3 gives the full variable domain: GAGVSQSPSNKVTEKGKDVELRCDPISGHTALYWYRQSLGQGLEFLIYFQGNSAPDKSGLPSDRFSAERTGGSVSTLTIQRTQQEDSAVYLCASSLRLAGASYNEQFFGPGTRLTVL.